The 21 T cell receptor beta chains reported below all come from one sample, sequenced in a study of CD8+CD57+ T cells in acquired aplastic anemia. Genomic DNA templated the TCR beta VDJ and CDR3 profiling. TCRdb re-analysed the reads in MiXCR, keeping a single row per CDR3 protein. The table includes about 190,000 distinct CDR3 sequences, roughly half detected once. The sequenced sample was sorted CD4+, CD8+, or CD8+CD57+ T cells (not recorded which) from PBMCs. These TCRs come from a human donor in good health, serving as a control.

The J gene is TRBJ1-4, the V gene TRBV9; 8 bases are a match to TRBD1. V lost 1 base and J lost 5; bases outside the gene matches: 1. This CDR3 comprises 14 residues. Per the germline V gene, CDR1 is SGDLS and CDR2 is YYNGEE. The CDR3: CASSVRTGNEKLFF. The CDR3 nucleotides are TGTGCCAGCAGCGTACGGACAGGGAATGAAAAACTGTTTTTT.

This clonotype was observed many times. The V and J genes are TRBV5-1 and TRBJ2-3, with D perhaps being TRBD1 or TRBD2 (5 bases each). This CDR3 region has 16 residues. Trimming pared 3 bases from V and 4 bases from J, leaving 18 bases between. Germline V gene lookup returns CDR1 SGHRS and CDR2 YFSETQ. Written as DNA, the CDR3 is TGCGCCAGCAGCTCCCGAAGCGACGGGGCCCCAGATACGCAGTATTTT. This codes for CASSSRSDGAPDTQYF.

This clonotype was picked up many times. The rearrangement links TRBV20-1 to TRBJ2-2; maybe TRBD2 (5 bases). Trimming pared 2 bases from V and 7 bases from J, leaving 11 bases between. The CDR3 extends over 13 amino acids. Per the germline V gene, CDR1 is DFQATT and CDR2 is SNEGSKA (reference sequence). CDR3 nucleotides: TGCAGTGCTAGAACTAGAGAGCGCGGGGAGCTGTTTTTT. Amino acids: CSARTRERGELFF.

Remarks on this clonotype: It may be a read error: a sequence one base away is much more abundant. This chain connects TRBV5-1 to TRBJ1-4; the D gene is possibly TRBD1 (6 bases). The CDR3 runs to 14 residues. Germline-derived CDR1 and CDR2 are SGHRS and YFSETQ. The CDR3 sequence: CAGSLGGTNEKLFF. In DNA, the CDR3 is TGCGCCGGCAGCCTGGGGGGCACTAATGAAAAACTGTTTTTT.

This clonotype showed up many times. The chain combines TRBV6-5 with TRBJ1-5; 7 bases agree with TRBD1. CDR3 length: 14 amino acids. Germline loops: CDR1 MNHEY, CDR2 SVGAGI. V shed 6 bases and J 5 bases; nucleotides not matched to a gene: 7. The CDR3 region has the DNA TGTGCCAGCAGGCCGGGACAGATAGATCAGCCCCAGCATTTT. It translates to CASRPGQIDQPQHF.

The chain carries TRBV29-1 and TRBJ1-6; 7 bases are shared with TRBD1. Germline V gene sequence: CDR1 SQVTM, CDR2 ANQGSEA. The CDR3 is 14 amino acids. The junction had 10 bases not matched to a gene; V was cut back by 6 bases and J by 8 bases. CDR3 residues: CSVRMTGSDSPLHF. CDR3 DNA: TGCAGCGTCCGTATGACAGGGAGCGATTCACCCCTCCACTTT.

The chain recombines TRBV7-2 with TRBJ2-7; TRBD2 agrees at 9 bases. The germline V gene has CDR1 SGHTA and CDR2 FQGNSA. Trimming at V came to 5 bases and at J to 5 bases, leaving 7 bases not matched to a gene. The length of the CDR3 is 14 residues. The chain's CDR3 is CASSEQSGRNEQYF. Written as DNA, the CDR3 is TGTGCCAGCAGCGAACAGAGCGGGAGGAACGAGCAGTACTTC. Combining the CDR3 with reference TRBV7-2 and TRBJ2-7 gives the whole variable domain GAGVSQSPSNKVTEKGKDVELRCDPISGHTALYWYRQSLGQGLEFLIYFQGNSAPDKSGLPSDRFSAERTGGSVSTLTIQRTQQEDSAVYLCASSEQSGRNEQYFGPGTRLTVT.

This clonotype was observed many times. The J gene is TRBJ2-7, the V gene TRBV28; TRBD1 agrees at 9 bases. The CDR3 runs to 15 residues. The V segment lost 7 bases and the J segment 3 bases; nucleotides outside the gene matches: 10. The germline V gene has CDR1 MDHEN and CDR2 SYDVKM. The DNA for the CDR3 is TGTGCCAGCAAAAAACAGGGGGCGGTCATCTACGAGCAGTACTTC. Protein: CASKKQGAVIYEQYF.

This clonotype came up many times. The gene calls are TRBV10-3 and TRBJ1-2, with TRBD1 as a possible D gene (5 bases). From germline, CDR1 is ENHRY and CDR2 SYGVKD. The V and J ends lost 0 bases and 6 bases respectively, with 8 bases between them. The CDR3 runs to 13 residues. The CDR3 DNA sequence: TGTGCCATCAGTGAGTCGGGGCAGAATGGCTACACCTTC. Protein: CAISESGQNGYTF.

The rearrangement links TRBV19 to TRBJ1-5; a possible D gene is TRBD1 (6 bases). The CDR3 is made up of 14 amino acids. Looked up from germline, CDR1 is LNHDA and CDR2 is SQIVND (reference sequence). V lost 5 bases and J 13 bases, leaving 21 bases between the germline ends. The CDR3 reads CASSPNRAESNQHF. The CDR3 coding sequence is TGTGCCAGTAGTCCAAACAGGGCAGAGAGCAATCAGCATTTT.

This clonotype appeared a few times. The chain joins TRBV9 to TRBJ1-5, with D possibly matching TRBD1 (5 bases). Per germline, CDR1 SGDLS and CDR2 YYNGEE. The CDR3 contains 14 residues. V lost 8 bases and J lost 2, with 14 bases in between. CDR3 in amino acids: CASTWGRGNQPQHF. Written as DNA, the CDR3 is TGTGCCAGTACCTGGGGGAGAGGCAATCAGCCCCAGCATTTT.

This clonotype came up many times. The rearrangement uses TRBV7-8 and TRBJ1-1, with D tentatively TRBD1 (5 bases). In germline, CDR1 is SGHVS, CDR2 FQNEAQ. V shed 2 bases and J shed 6 bases, with 13 bases lying between them. The CDR3 has 14 amino acids. For the CDR3, the DNA is TGTGCCAGCAGCTTACCCAGGGACGGCGCTGAAGCTTTCTTT. Translation gives CASSLPRDGAEAFF. The whole variable domain, filled in from reference TRBV7-8 and TRBJ1-1, reads GAGVSQSPRYKVAKRGQDVALRCDPISGHVSLFWYQQALGQGPEFLTYFQNEAQLDKSGLPSDRFFAERPEGSVSTLKIQRTQQEDSAVYLCASSLPRDGAEAFFGQGTRLTVV.

This chain connects TRBV18 to TRBJ1-2; D possibly corresponds to TRBD1 (6 bases). Germline V gives CDR1 KGHSH, CDR2 LQKENI. Trimming pared 5 bases from V and 8 bases from J, leaving 15 bases between. The CDR3 covers 13 residues. DNA for the CDR3: TGTGCCAGCTCAGTGCGGGGGGCGTGGGGCTACACCTTC. Protein sequence: CASSVRGAWGYTF.

The chain couples TRBV14 to TRBJ1-2, with no clear D. Trimming stripped 1 base from V and 6 bases from J, with 6 bases between. Germline loops: CDR1 SGHDN, CDR2 FVKESK. CDR3 size: 12 residues. The CDR3 nucleotides are TGTGCCAGCAGCCAAGGGGGTAATGGCTACACCTTC. Translation: CASSQGGNGYTF.

This clonotype was picked up many times. The CDR3, as DNA: TGTGCCAGCAGTCCGACAGCTAAGAACACTGAAGCTTTCTTT. It yields the protein CASSPTAKNTEAFF. V is TRBV28 and J is TRBJ1-1, with D possibly being TRBD1 (5 bases). This CDR3 spans 14 amino acids. Germline-derived CDR1 and CDR2 are MDHEN and SYDVKM. V lost 5 bases to trimming and J lost 1 base, with 11 bases between them. Based on the CDR3 plus reference TRBV28 and TRBJ1-1, the full variable domain is DVKVTQSSRYLVKRTGEKVFLECVQDMDHENMFWYRQDPGLGLRLIYFSYDVKMKEKGDIPEGYSVSREKKERFSLILESASTNQTSMYLCASSPTAKNTEAFFGQGTRLTVV.

This clonotype occurred many times. This chain links TRBV24-1 with TRBJ1-3; 7 bases agree with TRBD1. Trimming at V came to 7 bases and at J to 4 bases, leaving 3 bases not matched to a gene. Germline V gives CDR1 KGHDR, CDR2 SFDVKD. CDR3 length: 13 amino acids. CDR3 sequence reads: CATSTGAGNTIYF. CDR3 nucleotide sequence: TGTGCCACCAGCACAGGGGCCGGAAACACCATATATTTT.

With respect to this clonotype: Likely a read error: the CDR3 ends without its conserved phenylalanine or tryptophan. The chain uses TRBV28 and TRBJ1-4; D is ambiguous. V shed 3 bases and J shed 0 bases, with 2 bases lying between them. The CDR3 is 13 amino acids. Germline CDR1 and CDR2: MDHEN and SYDVKM. As DNA, the CDR3 is TGTGCCAGCAGTTTTGCAACTAATGAAAAACTGTTTTCT. This translates into CASSFATNEKLFS.

This clonotype was seen a handful of times. The chain has TRBV19 and TRBJ2-3; the D is unclear. V shed 6 bases and J shed 5 bases, with 9 bases lying between them. CDR1 is LNHDA, CDR2 SQIVND, per germline (reference sequence). The CDR3 consists of 12 residues. The DNA for the CDR3 is TGTGCCAGTAGAGACCTTATAGATACGCAGTATTTT. Protein: CASRDLIDTQYF.

This chain uses TRBV11-1 with TRBJ1-5; D is unclear. The CDR3 is 14 amino acids. V lost 2 bases and J lost 6, with 11 bases in between. CDR1 is SGHAT, CDR2 FQDESV, per germline (reference sequence). CDR3 nucleotides: TGTGCCAGCAGCTTATTTGAAGAGGGTCAGCCCCAGCATTTT. It is translated as CASSLFEEGQPQHF.

Points on this clonotype: The junction shows a germline mismatch at one end, possibly a read error. The chain recombines TRBV19 with TRBJ2-7, with TRBD2 matching over 7 bases. This CDR3 contains 14 residues. The germline V gene has CDR1 LNHDA and CDR2 SQIVND (reference sequence). The CDR3 loop reads CACSFRGGSYEQYF. The CDR3 DNA is TGTGCCTGTAGCTTCCGGGGAGGGTCGTACGAGCAGTACTTC.

The genes are TRBV19 and TRBJ2-7, with a possible D match to TRBD1 (5 bases). Germline CDR1 LNHDA, CDR2 SQIVND (reference sequence). Trimming took 7 bases from V and 3 from J, leaving 7 bases between them. There are 11 residues in the CDR3. The CDR3 nucleotides read TGTGCCAGTACAGGGAACTACGAGCAGTACTTC. Protein sequence: CASTGNYEQYF.